This TCR beta chain was recorded in a study of blood T cell repertoires in COVID-19 (dated by TCRdb to between 2020 and 2021). Background for the entire study: Samples covering the acute and convalescent phases of COVID-19 were provided by collaborators in the United States, Italy and Spain. Where available, HLA class I and class II types were taken from metadata supplied by the sample provider and were not determined by assay-based typing. Nearly every sample came with metadata listing a de-identified subject ID, COVID-19 status, age in years and sex. A freely available public database, intended as a resource for researchers studying the immune response to SARS-CoV-2, is where the repertoires were released. Subjects who had been exposed to COVID-19, were actively infected with it, or had recovered from it provided the deeply sampled blood TCRbeta repertoires that made up the dataset. The samples were drawn from two sources: the first 160 participants of the ongoing ImmuneRACE study, and some 1,300 subjects contributed by 6 global collaborators. The prospective study material was composed of cDNA or gDNA derived from T cells, B-cell-depleted T cells, or PBMCs.

As for this clone: Its antigen has not been determined. No per-base quality is available; no much larger clone lies one base away.

The collaborating institutions used their own protocols to collect whole blood in K2EDTA tubes. Collaborator samples were shipped for TCRbeta analysis as frozen whole blood, isolated PBMCs, or DNA extracted from either sample type. From V the trimming removes 10 bases and from J it removes 8 bases, while the gene matches leave 7 bases of the junction unaccounted for. Measured from the cysteine to the phenylalanine, the CDR3 is 13 residues long. The kept DNA is CDR3 alone, 39 bases in frame from the first base. TCRbeta CDR3 regions were amplified from genomic DNA using the immunoSEQ Assay, a bias-controlled multiplex PCR. The authors processed their data as follows. Within the assay, amplification of reference gene primers was used to estimate how many nucleated cells each sample contained. To quantify the absolute abundance of each unique TCRbeta CDR3 rearrangement, sequence reads were collapsed and filtered. For each sample, productive Simpson clonality was calculated as the square root of Simpson's diversity index across productive rearrangements. TCRdb took this table from immuneACCESS and kept in-frame rearrangements with V and J called. Such tables lack part of the clones; where checked against another copy, unresolved V genes explain under half of the gap, and the rest is unexplained. Clone size and the V and J calls come from that table; the DNA yielded D and trimming. This sample holds around 40,000 clones; about 82% were observed only once. The ten largest clones take up around 40% of the sample.

What the research found in general, with its limitations: How much clinical and demographic metadata was included differed by source and by participant, and the metadata was provided uncurated.

This clonotype originated in a man at least 80 years old with active or convalescent COVID-19. The specimen sequenced was peripheral blood. Recombination connected TRBV12-3 or TRBV12-4 to TRBJ1-6; TRBD1 agrees with 8 junctional bases. The CDR3 protein sequence reads: CANKRDRHSPLHF. DNA sequence: TGTGCCAACAAACGGGACAGGCATTCACCCCTCCACTTT.